Each of the 24 T cell receptor beta chains below was sequenced from the same sample in a study of blood T cells in healthy people across ages. For the second PCR, which ran for roughly 6 to 12 cycles, a sample-barcoded 5' primer and a J-beta primer mix were used. From the 5' RACE reads, TCRdb called clonotypes with MiXCR, one entry per CDR3 protein. The data hold 700,000 to 950,000 distinct CDR3 sequences, with about 62% observed a single time. The specimen was blood. These receptors came from a man younger than 40 in good health.

This clonotype was detected a few times. The rearrangement joins TRBV9 to TRBJ1-2, with D uncertain. The germline V gene encodes CDR1 SGDLS and CDR2 YYNGEE. The CDR3 extends over 13 amino acids. The ends were cut back, 3 bases at V and 8 bases at J, with 14 bases in the middle. The CDR3 DNA sequence: TGTGCCAGCAGCGGAGGGCCTCAAGGGGGCTACACCTTC. Translation: CASSGGPQGGYTF. Based on the CDR3 plus reference TRBV9 and TRBJ1-2, the full variable domain is DSGVTQTPKHLITATGQRVTLRCSPRSGDLSVYWYQQSLDQGLQFLIQYYNGEERAKGNILERFSAQQFPDLHSELNLSSLELGDSALYFCASSGGPQGGYTFGSGTRLTVV.

This clonotype was observed a handful of times. This sequence joins TRBV3-1 and TRBJ2-7, with D perhaps given as TRBD1 or TRBD2 (5 bases each). Matching the DNA end better, TRBJ2-4 makes the J call doubtful. The CDR3 covers 14 residues. From germline, CDR1 is LGHDT and CDR2 YNNKEL (reference sequence). CDR3 amino acids: CASSQGGSEYIQYF. Here the CDR3 DNA reads TGTGCCAGCAGCCAAGGGGGGAGTGAGTACATTCAGTACTTC.

V and J are TRBV20-1 and TRBJ2-7, with D possibly matching TRBD2 (6 bases). Trimming stripped 4 bases from V and 2 bases from J, with 18 bases between. Germline CDR1 DFQATT, CDR2 SNEGSKA (reference sequence). This CDR3 comprises 15 residues. CDR3 coding DNA: TGCAGTGCTATGGCGGGGAGCACCTTTACCTACGAGCAGTACTTC. It yields the protein CSAMAGSTFTYEQYF.

In its sample, this clonotype was seen a few times. The chain couples TRBV6-6 to TRBJ1-2; D is undetermined. The CDR3 covers 12 residues. V was pared by 7 bases and J by 6 bases, with 12 bases between. CDR1 is MNHNY and CDR2 is SVGAGI in the germline V gene (reference sequence). The CDR3 loop reads CASTTAGDGYTF. CDR3 nucleotide sequence: TGTGCCAGCACCACAGCTGGGGATGGCTACACCTTC.

This sequence joins TRBV27 and TRBJ2-7; 9 bases align to TRBD1. Losses at the gene ends were 11 bases for V and 4 bases for J; bases not matched to a gene: 15. The CDR3 is 15 amino acids. Looked up from germline, CDR1 is MNHEY and CDR2 is SMNVEV (reference sequence). CDR3 amino acids: CAVLGLTGGGYEQYF. The CDR3 DNA is TGTGCCGTACTCGGTTTAACAGGGGGCGGGTACGAGCAGTACTTC.

This clonotype was seen a single time. In DNA, the CDR3 is TGTGCCTGGACTCGGGGTATCACAGATACGCAGTATTTT. This codes for CAWTRGITDTQYF. The chain is built from TRBV30 and TRBJ2-3; D may be TRBD2 (5 bases). V shed 4 bases and J shed 2 bases, with 10 bases lying between them. The CDR3 covers 13 residues. Per the germline V gene, CDR1 is GTSNPN and CDR2 is SVGIG (reference sequence).

V gene TRBV7-2 combines with J gene TRBJ2-1, with 9 nucleotides matching TRBD2. The CDR3 runs to 15 residues. V shed 2 bases and J 8 bases; nucleotides not matched to a gene: 7. Germline V gives CDR1 SGHTA, CDR2 FQGNSA. The CDR3 protein is CASSLSGGRADEQFF. The CDR3 nucleotides are TGTGCCAGCAGCTTAAGTGGCGGGAGGGCGGATGAGCAGTTCTTC.

The V and J genes are TRBV12-3 or TRBV12-4 and TRBJ2-1; 11 positions agree with TRBD2. The J segment lost 9 bases and the V segment lost 6 bases, leaving 10 bases of the junction unmatched. The CDR3 extends over 15 amino acids. CDR3: CASSRTSGGVGEQFF. CDR3 DNA: TGTGCCAGCAGCCGAACTAGCGGGGGTGTGGGTGAGCAGTTCTTC.

The chain uses TRBV12-3 or TRBV12-4 and TRBJ2-5; 13 nucleotides line up with TRBD2. After removal of 6 bases from V and 11 bases from J, the junction contained 12 bases not matched to a gene. The CDR3 covers 15 residues. CDR3 loop: CASSPTSGGSSEQYF. The CDR3 coding sequence is TGTGCCAGCAGCCCGACTAGCGGGGGGTCCTCGGAGCAGTACTTC.

In this sample, this clonotype turned up many times. The chain uses TRBV28 and TRBJ2-7, with D perhaps assigned TRBD1 or TRBD2 (5 bases each). CDR1 is MDHEN, CDR2 SYDVKM, per germline. V lost 7 bases and J lost 4, with 23 bases in between. This CDR3 is 16 amino acids long. CDR3 loop: CASNIRRDASEYEQYF. The CDR3 nucleotides read TGTGCCAGCAACATACGACGGGACGCCTCCGAATACGAGCAGTACTTC.

V and J are TRBV20-1 and TRBJ1-1, with 9 bases that match TRBD1. J gave up 11 bases and V 5 bases, and 6 bases lay outside the gene matches. Germline lookup yields CDR1 DFQATT and CDR2 SNEGSKA (reference sequence). The CDR3 spans 11 residues. The CDR3 is CSALGQGKAFF. CDR3 coding DNA: TGCAGTGCTCTCGGACAGGGGAAGGCTTTCTTT.

J is TRBJ2-7 and V is TRBV20-1; TRBD2 aligns across 16 bases. There are 15 residues in the CDR3. Germline lookup yields CDR1 DFQATT and CDR2 SNEGSKA (reference sequence). Unmatched junction bases numbered 6, after V lost 4 bases and J lost 6 bases. The CDR3 reads CSANQGTSGGAEQYF. In nucleotides, the CDR3 is TGCAGTGCTAATCAGGGGACTAGCGGGGGGGCCGAGCAGTACTTC.

This chain uses TRBV3-1 with TRBJ2-7, with TRBD2 matching over 12 bases. The CDR3 spans 14 residues. Germline V CDR1 and CDR2: LGHDT, YNNKEL (reference sequence). V gave up 4 bases and J gave up 6 bases; unmatched junction bases: 4. The CDR3 sequence is CASSPLAGGVEQYF. DNA of the CDR3: TGTGCCAGCAGCCCACTAGCGGGGGGTGTCGAGCAGTACTTC.

The chain is built from TRBV28 and TRBJ1-4; D gene uncertain. Deletions cut 5 bases from V and 0 bases from J, with 4 bases between. CDR1 is MDHEN and CDR2 is SYDVKM in the germline V gene. There are 13 residues in the CDR3. CDR3 nucleotide sequence: TGTGCCAGCAGTACTGCAACTAATGAAAAACTGTTTTTT. Encoded protein: CASSTATNEKLFF.

The chain uses TRBV6-5 and TRBJ2-4, with TRBD2 matching over 7 bases. The DNA end favors TRBJ2-5, so the J call may be wrong. The CDR3 consists of 20 residues. CDR1 and CDR2 (germline): MNHEY, SVGAGI. For the CDR3, the DNA is TGTGCCAGCAGTTACTCGAGGTTGGGTCGCGGGGGTTCTCCGCGGGAGACCCAGTACTTC. Residues: CASSYSRLGRGGSPRETQYF.

This clonotype has only a few counts. The chain is built from TRBV29-1 and TRBJ2-3, with TRBD2 as a possible D gene (6 bases). The CDR3 length is 12 residues. V shed 4 bases and J shed 3 bases, with 8 bases lying between them. Germline V gene sequence: CDR1 SQVTM, CDR2 ANQGSEA. The CDR3 sequence is CSVVRETDTQYF. The CDR3 coding sequence is TGCAGCGTTGTTCGGGAGACAGATACGCAGTATTTT.

This clonotype has more than one count but fewer than ten. The chain carries TRBV13 and TRBJ2-3, with TRBD2 matching 9 bases. The CDR3 loop spans 16 amino acids. Germline values: CDR1 PRHDT, CDR2 FYEKMQ (reference sequence). V shed 3 bases and J 1 base; nucleotides not matched to a gene: 5. Here the CDR3 reads CASSFLASGGTDTQYF. The DNA for the CDR3 is TGTGCCAGCAGCTTTCTCGCTAGCGGGGGCACAGATACGCAGTATTTT. The full variable domain, its missing parts supplied by reference TRBV13 and TRBJ2-3, is AAGVIQSPRHLIKEKRETATLKCYPIPRHDTVYWYQQGPGQDPQFLISFYEKMQSDKGSIPDRFSAQQFSDYHSELNMSSLELGDSALYFCASSFLASGGTDTQYFGPGTRLTVL.

This clonotype has just a few counts. The chain combines TRBV20-1 with TRBJ2-5; D unresolved. The DNA end is more similar to TRBJ2-7, so the J call may be wrong. Germline V gene lookup returns CDR1 DFQATT and CDR2 SNEGSKA (reference sequence). The CDR3 has 13 residues. The CDR3, as DNA: TGCAGTGCTGTTCCTAGGTCTAACCACGAGCAGTACTTC. It translates to CSAVPRSNHEQYF.

In its sample, this clonotype was seen once. The chain is built from TRBV20-1 and TRBJ2-1; 9 bases map to TRBD2. CDR1 DFQATT and CDR2 SNEGSKA come from the germline V gene (reference sequence). Unmatched junction bases numbered 16, after V lost 3 bases and J lost 10 bases. There are 16 residues in the CDR3. The DNA for the CDR3 is TGCAGTGCTAGGGTGGGGCGGGGACTAGCTGGTTTGGAGCAGTTCTTC. This encodes CSARVGRGLAGLEQFF.

Points on this clonotype: One end of the junction does not line up with germline, which may come from a read error. The chain joins TRBV2 to TRBJ2-7; D is uncertain. CDR3 size: 14 residues. Germline assignment: CDR1 SNHLY and CDR2 FYNNEI. The CDR3 nucleotides are TGTGCCACCTCGTTGGGCAGTCTCTCCTACAAGCAGTACTTC. The encoded protein is CATSLGSLSYKQYF. The variable domain in full, with the rest retrieved from reference TRBV2 and TRBJ2-7, is EPEVTQTPSHQVTQMGQEVILRCVPISNHLYFYWYRQILGQKVEFLVSFYNNEISEKSEIFDDQFSVERPDGSNFTLKIRSTKLEDSAMYFCATSLGSLSYKQYFGPGTRLTVT.

This clonotype was observed a few times. J is TRBJ2-5 and V is TRBV7-2; D is ambiguous. The CDR3 has 16 amino acids. Trimming removed 2 bases at V and 3 bases at J, with 16 bases between. Looked up from germline, CDR1 is SGHTA and CDR2 is FQGNSA. The chain's CDR3 is CASSLSPRRLKETQYF. Here the CDR3 DNA reads TGTGCCAGCAGCTTAAGTCCTCGCCGCCTTAAAGAGACCCAGTACTTC.

The chain couples TRBV5-1 to TRBJ2-2; D unclear. Looked up from germline, CDR1 is SGHRS and CDR2 is YFSETQ. V was clipped by 4 bases and J by 0 bases, with 4 bases between them. The CDR3 consists of 13 residues. The CDR3 loop is CASSIANTGELFF. In DNA, the CDR3 is TGCGCCAGCAGCATAGCGAACACCGGGGAGCTGTTTTTT.

The V call is TRBV29-1, the J call TRBJ2-4; a weak D match, TRBD1 (6 bases). The J call is uncertain, as TRBJ2-7 better fits the DNA end. The CDR3 totals 18 residues. The V gene's germline CDR1 is SQVTM and CDR2 ANQGSEA. This CDR3 reads CSVRGPVETSLGGYEQYF. The CDR3 nucleotides read TGCAGCGTTCGTGGACCTGTAGAGACATCCTTAGGGGGCTACGAGCAGTACTTC.

This clonotype has more than one count but fewer than ten. The chain links TRBV6-2 or TRBV6-3 to TRBJ2-5, with D uncertain. In germline, CDR1 is MNHEY, CDR2 SVGEGT. Trimming cost V 6 bases and J 5 bases, with 10 bases left between them. CDR3 length equals 12 residues. The CDR3 sequence is CASRNPQETQYF. The CDR3, as DNA: TGTGCCAGCAGAAACCCCCAGGAGACCCAGTACTTC.